Following are 13 T cell receptor beta chains from one sample sequenced in a study of blood T cell repertoires in COVID-19. The assay was immunoSEQ multiplex PCR, and TCRdb's table has in-frame clones only and misses some. The sample has about 200,000 clones; 84% are singletons. The sample consisted of peripheral blood. The receptors come from a woman in her seventies with active or convalescent COVID-19.

The chain is built from TRBV2 and TRBJ1-5; the D gene is possibly TRBD1 (5 bases). Germline assignment: CDR1 SNHLY and CDR2 FYNNEI. This CDR3 has 13 residues. Trimming shortened V by 8 bases and J by 7 bases, and 15 bases separated the two germline ends. CDR3: CASRGGASQPQHF. The CDR3 region has the DNA TGTGCCAGCCGCGGAGGGGCATCCCAGCCCCAGCATTTT.

This clone showed up just a few times. The chain uses TRBV2 and TRBJ1-5; TRBD1 might be the D (5 bases). The germline V and J ends were trimmed by 6 bases and 1 base, with 13 bases remaining between them. Germline V lookup: CDR1 SNHLY, CDR2 FYNNEI. The CDR3 runs to 15 residues. The CDR3 DNA is TGTGCCAGCAGGTTGGGGCTGGGGAGCAATCAGCCCCAGCATTTT. It translates to CASRLGLGSNQPQHF.

The chain is built from TRBV5-1 and TRBJ2-1, with D possibly being TRBD1 (5 bases). The length of the CDR3 is 15 residues. Germline loops: CDR1 SGHRS, CDR2 YFSETQ. V gave up 0 bases and J gave up 4 bases, with 11 bases separating them. CDR3 nucleotides: TGCGCCAGCAGCTTGGATCCAGGGAATTACAATGAGCAGTTCTTC. Translation gives CASSLDPGNYNEQFF. Complete variable domain (other parts from reference TRBV5-1 and TRBJ2-1): KAGVTQTPRYLIKTRGQQVTLSCSPISGHRSVSWYQQTPGQGLQFLFEYFSETQRNKGNFPGRFSGRQFSNSRSEMNVSTLELGDSALYLCASSLDPGNYNEQFFGPGTRLTVL.

The V call is TRBV2, the J call TRBJ2-5, with D perhaps matching TRBD1 (6 bases). This CDR3 comprises 13 residues. Per the germline V gene, CDR1 is SNHLY and CDR2 is FYNNEI. V dropped 8 bases and J dropped 0 bases, with 10 bases sitting between them. The CDR3 DNA reads as TGTGCCAGCCTAACAGGGTACCAAGAGACCCAGTACTTC. Translation: CASLTGYQETQYF.

J is TRBJ1-2 and V is TRBV19; D may be TRBD1 (5 bases). CDR3 size: 14 residues. V dropped 5 bases and J dropped 8 bases, with 18 bases sitting between them. Germline V gene lookup returns CDR1 LNHDA and CDR2 SQIVND (reference sequence). The CDR3 region has the DNA TGTGCCAGTAGTTATAGATCCGGGGGAGGCGGCTACACCTTC. Translating gives CASSYRSGGGGYTF. Variable domain in full (rest from reference TRBV19 and TRBJ1-2): DGGITQSPKYLFRKEGQNVTLSCEQNLNHDAMYWYRQDPGQGLRLIYYSQIVNDFQKGDIAEGYSVSREKKESFPLTVTSAQKNPTAFYLCASSYRSGGGGYTFGSGTRLTVV.

The rearrangement uses TRBV19 and TRBJ2-7; 8 bases fit TRBD1. Germline V gene sequence: CDR1 LNHDA, CDR2 SQIVND (reference sequence). V lost 3 bases and J lost 7; bases outside the gene matches: 2. The CDR3 runs to 12 residues. The CDR3 region is CASSIRDREQYF. In nucleotides, the CDR3 is TGTGCCAGTAGTATTCGGGACAGGGAGCAGTACTTC.

The rearrangement links TRBV28 to TRBJ1-1; D gene unclear. The V end lost 8 bases, the J end lost 2 bases, and 15 bases lay between the germline ends. CDR3 length equals 14 residues. CDR1 and CDR2 from the germline V gene are MDHEN and SYDVKM. CDR3 amino acids: CASVEWAFNTEAFF. CDR3 nucleotide sequence: TGTGCCAGCGTTGAGTGGGCCTTCAACACTGAAGCTTTCTTT.

This chain uses TRBV18 with TRBJ2-7; D unclear. The ends were cut back, 3 bases at V and 6 bases at J, with 12 bases in the middle. The CDR3 is made up of 13 amino acids. The V gene's germline CDR1 is KGHSH and CDR2 LQKENI. For the CDR3, the DNA is TGTGCCAGCTCACCCAGCGTGTCGGGCGAGCAGTACTTC. Encoded protein: CASSPSVSGEQYF.

The sample holds a few counts of this clone. In the same sample, other DNA sequences code for this CDR3. This rearrangement joins TRBV6-5 to TRBJ1-5; 7 bases agree with TRBD1. This CDR3 has 13 amino acids. Trimming at V came to 8 bases and at J to 6 bases, leaving 7 bases not matched to a gene. The germline V gene encodes CDR1 MNHEY and CDR2 SVGAGI. CDR3 DNA: TGTGCCAGCGGAAGGGGGCAGGGTCAGCCCCAGCATTTT. Amino acids: CASGRGQGQPQHF.

J is TRBJ1-1 and V is TRBV10-2; 8 bases match TRBD1. The CDR3 runs 15 residues. Germline V gives CDR1 WSHSY, CDR2 SAAADI. V dropped 6 bases and J dropped 4; count of bases not matched to a gene: 10. As DNA, the CDR3 is TGCGCCAGCAGATTAGCAGGGGGCGAGGGCACTGAAGCTTTCTTT. This gives the protein CASRLAGGEGTEAFF.

The V and J genes are TRBV6-6 and TRBJ2-2; TRBD1 aligns across 7 bases. From germline, CDR1 is MNHNY and CDR2 SVGAGI (reference sequence). V was clipped by 6 bases and J by 3 bases; unmatched bases: 7. The CDR3 runs 15 residues. CDR3 region: CASSRGMGDTGELFF. In DNA, the CDR3 is TGTGCCAGCAGCAGGGGGATGGGTGACACCGGGGAGCTGTTTTTT.

The V gene is TRBV7-8, the J gene TRBJ2-5; D gene unclear. This CDR3 is 14 amino acids long. The ends were cut back, 2 bases at V and 0 bases at J, with 7 bases in the middle. Germline CDR1 reads SGHVS; CDR2 reads FQNEAQ. The CDR3 is CASSLSEYQETQYF. The CDR3 DNA reads as TGTGCCAGCAGCTTATCGGAGTACCAAGAGACCCAGTACTTC.

The J gene is TRBJ2-7, the V gene TRBV28, with D possibly matching TRBD1 (5 bases). This CDR3 contains 11 residues. Germline loops: CDR1 MDHEN, CDR2 SYDVKM. V was pared by 2 bases and J by 9 bases, with 8 bases between. The chain's CDR3 is CASSLTRAQYF. CDR3 bases: TGTGCCAGCAGTTTAACCAGGGCGCAGTACTTC.